These 27 T cell receptor beta chains were sequenced from one sample in a study of Tregs in tolerant kidney transplant recipients. These receptors are not linked to any known antigen. Sequencing used immunoSEQ multiplex PCR; TCRdb keeps in-frame clones, though not all of them. The data show under 13,000 clones, around 91% seen once. Here the sequenced sample was Tregs from blood cultured with allogeneic cells, taken before the transplant. The origin of the receptors is a human patient who received a combined kidney and bone marrow transplant.

This sequence joins TRBV27 and TRBJ1-2; the match to TRBD1 covers 8 bases. Germline-derived CDR1 and CDR2 are MNHEY and SMNVEV (reference sequence). The V gene end was trimmed by 7 bases and the J gene end by 8 bases; junction bases not matched to a gene: 9. This CDR3 comprises 13 residues. The CDR3 coding sequence is TGTGCCAGCACCCGGACAGGGAATGGGGGCTACACCTTC. Residues: CASTRTGNGGYTF.

The J gene is TRBJ1-5, the V gene TRBV7-2, with D possibly TRBD1 on 6 matching bases. Germline lookup yields CDR1 SGHTA and CDR2 FQGNSA. The CDR3 is 16 residues long. The germline V and J ends were trimmed by 3 bases and 5 bases, with 17 bases remaining between them. CDR3 nucleotide sequence: TGTGCCAGCAGCTTCGGTCATGGCAGGGGCCATCAGCCCCAGCATTTT. Its translation is CASSFGHGRGHQPQHF.

The chain combines TRBV19 with TRBJ2-7; D is possibly TRBD1 (6 bases). The CDR3 has 15 amino acids. The V gene's germline CDR1 is LNHDA and CDR2 SQIVND (reference sequence). V lost 6 bases and J 8 bases, leaving 23 bases between the germline ends. CDR3 sequence: CASRLTTTGSAKQYF. Written as DNA, the CDR3 is TGTGCCAGTAGGCTTACCACTACAGGGTCCGCCAAGCAGTACTTC. Using reference TRBV19 and TRBJ2-7 for the parts outside the CDR3, the full variable domain is DGGITQSPKYLFRKEGQNVTLSCEQNLNHDAMYWYRQDPGQGLRLIYYSQIVNDFQKGDIAEGYSVSREKKESFPLTVTSAQKNPTAFYLCASRLTTTGSAKQYFGPGTRLTVT.

This chain connects TRBV4-2 to TRBJ2-7; D may correspond to TRBD1 or TRBD2 (5 bases each). Trimming cost V 4 bases and J 4 bases, with 14 bases left between them. CDR3 length: 14 amino acids. Germline V gene data show CDR1 as LGHNA and CDR2 as YNFKEQ. This CDR3 reads CASSLLRGSYEQYF. CDR3 nucleotide sequence: TGTGCCAGCAGCCTACTACGGGGCTCTTACGAGCAGTACTTC.

V is TRBV10-3 and J is TRBJ2-1; 12 positions match TRBD1. Germline V gene sequence: CDR1 ENHRY, CDR2 SYGVKD. This CDR3 comprises 15 residues. V lost 6 bases, J lost 6 bases, and 6 bases stayed unmatched. CDR3 protein: CAIRAGTGGGNEQFF. DNA for the CDR3: TGTGCCATCAGGGCCGGGACAGGGGGCGGCAATGAGCAGTTCTTC.

The V gene is TRBV28, the J gene TRBJ1-6; the match to TRBD1 covers 7 bases. Germline V gene lookup returns CDR1 MDHEN and CDR2 SYDVKM. Trimming took 7 bases from V and 7 from J; bases not matched to a gene: 10. The CDR3 spans 15 residues. The CDR3 spells CASTLSQGGNSPLHF. The CDR3 DNA reads as TGTGCCAGCACCCTATCCCAAGGGGGCAATTCACCCCTCCACTTT.

V is TRBV27 and J is TRBJ2-7; possible D gene TRBD1, 6 bases. The germline V gene encodes CDR1 MNHEY and CDR2 SMNVEV (reference sequence). Trimming cost V 5 bases and J 3 bases, with 8 bases left between them. CDR3 length equals 12 residues. This chain's CDR3 is CASSPQGYEQYF. CDR3 in DNA: TGTGCCAGCAGTCCACAGGGCTACGAGCAGTACTTC.

V is TRBV5-1 and J is TRBJ1-1; D gene unclear. Between the trimmed V and J ends, which lost 6 bases and 1 base, there was a span of 7 bases. In germline, CDR1 is SGHRS, CDR2 YFSETQ. There are 12 residues in the CDR3. The CDR3 DNA reads TGCGCCAGCACTGACAAGAACACTGAAGCTTTCTTT. Translated: CASTDKNTEAFF. The entire variable domain, with the rest obtained from reference TRBV5-1 and TRBJ1-1, is as follows: KAGVTQTPRYLIKTRGQQVTLSCSPISGHRSVSWYQQTPGQGLQFLFEYFSETQRNKGNFPGRFSGRQFSNSRSEMNVSTLELGDSALYLCASTDKNTEAFFGQGTRLTVV.

V and J are TRBV19 and TRBJ1-6; D remains unclear. Germline CDR1 LNHDA, CDR2 SQIVND (reference sequence). The CDR3 has 12 residues. V gave up 5 bases and J gave up 14 bases, with 13 bases separating them. The CDR3 reads CASSHGERSLHF. Written as DNA, the CDR3 is TGTGCCAGTAGTCACGGGGAGAGGTCCCTCCACTTT.

CDR3 sequence reads: CASSFNAASYTDTQYF. DNA for the CDR3: TGTGCCAGCAGTTTTAACGCAGCTTCCTACACAGATACGCAGTATTTT. This chain connects TRBV27 to TRBJ2-3; D remains ambiguous. CDR3 length: 16 amino acids. Germline CDR1 MNHEY, CDR2 SMNVEV (reference sequence). V dropped 3 bases and J dropped 2 bases, with 15 bases sitting between them.

The chain uses TRBV19 and TRBJ1-3; tentative D call: TRBD1 (6 bases). Trimming stripped 5 bases from V and 0 bases from J, with 11 bases between. The CDR3 runs 15 residues. Germline V lookup: CDR1 LNHDA, CDR2 SQIVND (reference sequence). CDR3 nucleotide sequence: TGTGCCAGTAGTGTCGGACAGCTCTCTGGAAACACCATATATTTT. This codes for CASSVGQLSGNTIYF.

The chain employs TRBV5-1 and TRBJ1-2, with 7 nucleotides matching TRBD1. The V gene's germline CDR1 is SGHRS and CDR2 YFSETQ. J was trimmed by 8 bases and V by 4 bases; bases with no gene match: 8. CDR3 length: 13 amino acids. The CDR3 protein is CASSVRTGQGYTF. Written as DNA, the CDR3 is TGCGCCAGCAGCGTTCGGACAGGTCAGGGCTACACCTTC.

This chain uses TRBV28 with TRBJ1-2; maybe TRBD1 (5 bases). The CDR3 has 14 amino acids. Germline values: CDR1 MDHEN, CDR2 SYDVKM. Deletions cut 3 bases from V and 8 bases from J, with 16 bases between. CDR3 loop: CASSFRDPGRGYTF. In nucleotides, the CDR3 is TGTGCCAGCAGTTTCCGGGACCCAGGAAGGGGCTACACCTTC.

A few counts support this clone. The V call is TRBV7-2, the J call TRBJ1-6; D perhaps matches TRBD1 (5 bases). V was clipped by 4 bases and J by 10 bases, with 14 bases between them. This CDR3 is built from 14 residues. Germline assignment: CDR1 SGHTA and CDR2 FQGNSA. CDR3 sequence (DNA): TGTGCCAGCAGCTCCGGGGCTGGGGCCTCACCCCTCCACTTT. Translated: CASSSGAGASPLHF.

Here the CDR3 reads CSVISLAGGADTQYF. CDR3 DNA: TGCAGCGTCATTTCTCTAGCGGGTGGAGCCGATACGCAGTATTTT. The rearrangement joins TRBV29-1 to TRBJ2-3; 8 bases agree with TRBD2. Trimming cost V 6 bases and J 6 bases; bases outside gene matches: 14. CDR1 SQVTM and CDR2 ANQGSEA come from the germline V gene. This CDR3 comprises 15 residues.

Only one count was recorded for this clone. This CDR3 is CAWTPGIWSPLHF. CDR3 sequence (DNA): TGTGCCTGGACCCCGGGGATTTGGTCACCCCTCCACTTT. V usage is TRBV30 and J usage is TRBJ1-6; D gene unclear. The CDR3 contains 13 residues. V dropped 4 bases and J dropped 10 bases, with 14 bases sitting between them. Germline values: CDR1 GTSNPN, CDR2 SVGIG (reference sequence).

The rearrangement links TRBV19 to TRBJ1-1, with D unclear. This CDR3 comprises 13 residues. The germline V and J ends were trimmed by 5 bases and 1 base, with 8 bases remaining between them. The V gene's germline CDR1 is LNHDA and CDR2 SQIVND (reference sequence). CDR3 loop: CASSLRQNTEAFF. Here the CDR3 DNA reads TGTGCCAGTAGTCTCAGACAGAACACTGAAGCTTTCTTT.

The gene calls are TRBV7-3 and TRBJ2-3; 10 bases match TRBD2. CDR3 length: 14 residues. The junction had 6 bases not matched to a gene; V was cut back by 4 bases and J by 8 bases. Per germline, CDR1 SGHTA and CDR2 FQGTGA. The CDR3 bases are TGTGCCAGCAGCTATAGCGGGGGGCCTACTACGCAGTATTTT. Translation: CASSYSGGPTTQYF.

The V call is TRBV19, the J call TRBJ2-3; no firm D call. V lost 0 bases and J 0 bases, leaving 4 bases between the germline ends. The CDR3 has 14 amino acids. CDR1 is LNHDA and CDR2 is SQIVND in the germline V gene (reference sequence). The CDR3 reads CASSIEASTDTQYF. The CDR3 DNA follows: TGTGCCAGTAGTATAGAGGCTAGCACAGATACGCAGTATTTT. Together with reference TRBV19 and TRBJ2-3, the CDR3 gives the full variable domain: DGGITQSPKYLFRKEGQNVTLSCEQNLNHDAMYWYRQDPGQGLRLIYYSQIVNDFQKGDIAEGYSVSREKKESFPLTVTSAQKNPTAFYLCASSIEASTDTQYFGPGTRLTVL.

The chain joins TRBV19 to TRBJ2-3; D is possibly TRBD1 (6 bases). This CDR3 has 15 residues. Germline CDR1 LNHDA, CDR2 SQIVND (reference sequence). V lost 6 bases, J lost 0 bases, and 13 bases lay in between. The CDR3 nucleotides read TGTGCCAGTAGGATGGGACAAACTAGCACAGATACGCAGTATTTT. This encodes CASRMGQTSTDTQYF. The entire variable domain, with the rest obtained from reference TRBV19 and TRBJ2-3, is as follows: DGGITQSPKYLFRKEGQNVTLSCEQNLNHDAMYWYRQDPGQGLRLIYYSQIVNDFQKGDIAEGYSVSREKKESFPLTVTSAQKNPTAFYLCASRMGQTSTDTQYFGPGTRLTVL.

The sample holds one count of this clone. This sequence joins TRBV4-3 and TRBJ2-7; 7 bases match TRBD1. CDR1 is LGHNA and CDR2 is YSLEER in the germline V gene. The CDR3 has 13 residues. The ends lost 0 bases at V and 6 bases at J; junction bases unmatched: 2. The CDR3 sequence: CASSQEQGREQYF. For the CDR3, the DNA is TGCGCCAGCAGCCAAGAACAGGGGCGCGAGCAGTACTTC.

The gene calls are TRBV11-3 and TRBJ2-6, with TRBD1 as a possible D gene (5 bases). This CDR3 is 17 amino acids long. Deletions cut 5 bases from V and 0 bases from J, with 14 bases between. Germline V gene lookup returns CDR1 SGHNT and CDR2 YENEEA. CDR3 region: CASSLWTLSSGANVLTF. In DNA, the CDR3 is TGTGCCAGCAGCCTGTGGACACTTAGCTCTGGGGCCAACGTCCTGACTTTC.

This clone appeared a single time. The gene calls are TRBV10-3 and TRBJ2-1; D may be TRBD1 (5 bases). Germline assignment: CDR1 ENHRY and CDR2 SYGVKD. V lost 3 bases and J lost 16, with 16 bases in between. The CDR3 totals 12 residues. CDR3 region: CAISDIGQGRFF. CDR3 DNA: TGTGCCATCAGTGATATCGGGCAGGGTAGATTCTTC.

The V gene is TRBV5-4, the J gene TRBJ1-4; TRBD1 aligns across 9 bases. J gave up 0 bases and V 2 bases, and 2 bases lay outside the gene matches. The CDR3 sequence is 16 residues long. CDR1 and CDR2 (germline): SGHNT, YYREEE (reference sequence). CDR3 DNA sequence: TGTGCCAGCAGCTTCGACAGGGGGGCAACTAATGAAAAACTGTTTTTT. Amino acids: CASSFDRGATNEKLFF.

The chain couples TRBV7-1 to TRBJ2-7; the match to TRBD1 covers 10 bases. TRBV7-1 is an ORF; its function is uncertain. V shed 4 bases, J shed 4 bases, and the junction held 22 bases outside the gene matches. CDR3 length: 20 amino acids. The CDR3 bases are TGTGCCAGCAGCTACATAAACTACTACTGGGACAGGGGAGAGGGTTACGAGCAGTACTTC. Translated: CASSYINYYWDRGEGYEQYF.

The genes are TRBV7-9 and TRBJ1-4; perhaps TRBD1 as D (6 bases). V lost 1 base and J lost 4, with 13 bases in between. CDR1 SEHNR and CDR2 FQNEAQ come from the germline V gene (reference sequence). The CDR3 is made up of 16 amino acids. The CDR3 region has the DNA TGTGCCAGCAGCTTAGAATTGGGGGCCCGTAATGAAAAACTGTTTTTT. It is translated as CASSLELGARNEKLFF.

The genes are TRBV6-4 and TRBJ1-2, with a weak D call TRBD1 (6 bases). V was trimmed by 5 bases and J by 3 bases, leaving 16 bases between them. From germline, CDR1 is MRHNA and CDR2 SNTAGT. The CDR3 loop spans 15 amino acids. The CDR3 coding sequence is TGTGCCAGCAGTAAGTCTCGGACAGTTGACTATGGCTACACCTTC. It yields the protein CASSKSRTVDYGYTF.